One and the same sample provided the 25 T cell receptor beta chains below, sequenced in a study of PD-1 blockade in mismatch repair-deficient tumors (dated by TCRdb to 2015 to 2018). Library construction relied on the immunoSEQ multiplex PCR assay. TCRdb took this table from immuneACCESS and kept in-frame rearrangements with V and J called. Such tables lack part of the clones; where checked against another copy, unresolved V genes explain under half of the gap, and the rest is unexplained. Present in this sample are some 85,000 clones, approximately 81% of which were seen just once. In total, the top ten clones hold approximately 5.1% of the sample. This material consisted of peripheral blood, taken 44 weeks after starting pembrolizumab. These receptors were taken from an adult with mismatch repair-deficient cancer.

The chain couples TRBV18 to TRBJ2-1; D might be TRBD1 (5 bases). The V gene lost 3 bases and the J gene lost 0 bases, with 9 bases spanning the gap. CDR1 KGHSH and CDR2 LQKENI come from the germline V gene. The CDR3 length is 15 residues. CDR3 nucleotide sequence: TGTGCCAGCTCACCTTGGACAAGCTCCTACAATGAGCAGTTCTTC. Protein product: CASSPWTSSYNEQFF.

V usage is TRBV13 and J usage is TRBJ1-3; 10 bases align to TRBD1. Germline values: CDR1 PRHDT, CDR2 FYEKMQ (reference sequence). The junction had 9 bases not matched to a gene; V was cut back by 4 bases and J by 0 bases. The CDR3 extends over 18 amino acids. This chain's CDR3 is CASSSSGDRGRSGNTIYF. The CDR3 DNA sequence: TGTGCCAGCAGCTCATCGGGGGACAGGGGCCGCTCTGGAAACACCATATATTTT.

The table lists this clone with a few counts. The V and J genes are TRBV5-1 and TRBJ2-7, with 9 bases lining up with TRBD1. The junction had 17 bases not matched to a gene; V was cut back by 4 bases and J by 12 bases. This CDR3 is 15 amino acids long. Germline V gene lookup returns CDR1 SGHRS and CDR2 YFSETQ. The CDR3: CASSQSGQGTLAWYF. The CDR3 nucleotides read TGCGCCAGCAGCCAGTCCGGACAGGGGACATTAGCTTGGTACTTC. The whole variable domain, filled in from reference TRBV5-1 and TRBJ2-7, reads KAGVTQTPRYLIKTRGQQVTLSCSPISGHRSVSWYQQTPGQGLQFLFEYFSETQRNKGNFPGRFSGRQFSNSRSEMNVSTLELGDSALYLCASSQSGQGTLAWYFGPGTRLTVT.

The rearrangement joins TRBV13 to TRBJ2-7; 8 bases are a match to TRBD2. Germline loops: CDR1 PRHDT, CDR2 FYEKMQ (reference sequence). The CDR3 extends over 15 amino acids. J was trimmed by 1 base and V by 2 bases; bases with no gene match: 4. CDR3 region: CASSLSGLASYEQYF. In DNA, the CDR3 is TGTGCCAGCAGCTTAAGCGGACTAGCTTCCTACGAGCAGTACTTC.

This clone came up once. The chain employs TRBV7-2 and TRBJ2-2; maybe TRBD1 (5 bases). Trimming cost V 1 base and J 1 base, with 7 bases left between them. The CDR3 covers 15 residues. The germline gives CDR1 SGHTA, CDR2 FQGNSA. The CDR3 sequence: CASSLGQLNTGELFF. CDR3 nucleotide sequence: TGTGCCAGCAGCTTAGGACAGCTGAACACCGGGGAGCTGTTTTTT.

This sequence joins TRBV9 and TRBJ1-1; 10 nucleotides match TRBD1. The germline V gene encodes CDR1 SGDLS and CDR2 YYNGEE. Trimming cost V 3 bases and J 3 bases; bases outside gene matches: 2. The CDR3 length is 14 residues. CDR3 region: CASSGQGADTEAFF. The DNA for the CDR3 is TGTGCCAGCAGCGGACAGGGGGCGGACACTGAAGCTTTCTTT.

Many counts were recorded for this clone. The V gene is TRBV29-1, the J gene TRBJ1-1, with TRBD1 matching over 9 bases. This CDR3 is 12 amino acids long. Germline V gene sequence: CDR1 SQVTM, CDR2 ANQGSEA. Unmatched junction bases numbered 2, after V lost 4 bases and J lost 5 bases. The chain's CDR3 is CSVGTGETEAFF. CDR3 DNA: TGCAGCGTTGGGACAGGGGAGACTGAAGCTTTCTTT.

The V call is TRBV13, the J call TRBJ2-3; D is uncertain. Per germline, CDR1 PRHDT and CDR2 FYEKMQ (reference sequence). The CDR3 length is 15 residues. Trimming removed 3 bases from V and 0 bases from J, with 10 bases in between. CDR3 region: CASSFRATSTDTQYF. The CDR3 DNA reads TGTGCCAGCAGCTTCAGAGCAACTAGCACAGATACGCAGTATTTT. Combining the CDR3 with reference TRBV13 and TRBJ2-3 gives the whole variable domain AAGVIQSPRHLIKEKRETATLKCYPIPRHDTVYWYQQGPGQDPQFLISFYEKMQSDKGSIPDRFSAQQFSDYHSELNMSSLELGDSALYFCASSFRATSTDTQYFGPGTRLTVL.

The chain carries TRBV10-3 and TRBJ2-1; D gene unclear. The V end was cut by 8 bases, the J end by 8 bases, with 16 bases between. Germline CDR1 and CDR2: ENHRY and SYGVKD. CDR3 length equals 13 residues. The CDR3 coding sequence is TGTGCCATCGACGGTGATAGCATCTATGAGCAGTTCTTC. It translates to CAIDGDSIYEQFF.

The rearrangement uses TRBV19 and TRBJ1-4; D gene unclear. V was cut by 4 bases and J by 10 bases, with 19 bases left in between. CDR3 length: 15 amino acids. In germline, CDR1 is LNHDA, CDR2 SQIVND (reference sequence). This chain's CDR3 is CASSREAMRYAKLFF. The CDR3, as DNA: TGTGCCAGTAGTAGGGAGGCGATGAGGTATGCAAAACTGTTTTTT.

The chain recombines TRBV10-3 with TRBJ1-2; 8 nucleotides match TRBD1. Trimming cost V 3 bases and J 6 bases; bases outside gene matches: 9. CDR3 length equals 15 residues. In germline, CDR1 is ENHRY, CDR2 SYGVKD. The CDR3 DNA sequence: TGTGCCATCAGTGACCCAGGACAGGGAAGTCATGGCTACACCTTC. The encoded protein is CAISDPGQGSHGYTF.

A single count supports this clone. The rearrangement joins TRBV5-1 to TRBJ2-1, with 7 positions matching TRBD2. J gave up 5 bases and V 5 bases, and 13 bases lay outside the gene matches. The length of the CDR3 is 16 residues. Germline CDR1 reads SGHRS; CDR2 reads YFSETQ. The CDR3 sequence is CASSEVPSGQNNEQFF. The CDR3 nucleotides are TGCGCCAGCAGTGAGGTCCCTAGCGGACAAAACAATGAGCAGTTCTTC.

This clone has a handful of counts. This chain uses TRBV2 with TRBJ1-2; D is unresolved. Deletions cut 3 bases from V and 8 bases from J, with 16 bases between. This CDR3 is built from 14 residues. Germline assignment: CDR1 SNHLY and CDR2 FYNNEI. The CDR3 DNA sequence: TGTGCCAGCAGTGAGACCTTCGGGGTGGGAGGCTACACCTTC. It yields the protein CASSETFGVGGYTF.

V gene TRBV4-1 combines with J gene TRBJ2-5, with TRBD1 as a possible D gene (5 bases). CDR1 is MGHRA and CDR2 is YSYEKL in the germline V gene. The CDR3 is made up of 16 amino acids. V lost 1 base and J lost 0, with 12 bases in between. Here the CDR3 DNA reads TGCGCCAGCAGCCAAGCACCCTACAGGAACCAAGAGACCCAGTACTTC. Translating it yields CASSQAPYRNQETQYF.

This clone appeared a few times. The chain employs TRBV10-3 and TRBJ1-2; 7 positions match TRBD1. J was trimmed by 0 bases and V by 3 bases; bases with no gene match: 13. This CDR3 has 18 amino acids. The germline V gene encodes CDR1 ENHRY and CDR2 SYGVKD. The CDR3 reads CAISDFRQGGATNYGYTF. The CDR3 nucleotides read TGTGCCATCAGTGATTTCAGACAGGGAGGTGCTACTAACTATGGCTACACCTTC.

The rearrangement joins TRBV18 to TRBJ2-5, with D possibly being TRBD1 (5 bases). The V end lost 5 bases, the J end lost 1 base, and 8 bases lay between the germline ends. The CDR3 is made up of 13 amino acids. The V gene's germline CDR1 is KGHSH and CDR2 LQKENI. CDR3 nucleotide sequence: TGTGCCAGCTCATCGACAGTCCAAGAGACCCAGTACTTC. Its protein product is CASSSTVQETQYF.

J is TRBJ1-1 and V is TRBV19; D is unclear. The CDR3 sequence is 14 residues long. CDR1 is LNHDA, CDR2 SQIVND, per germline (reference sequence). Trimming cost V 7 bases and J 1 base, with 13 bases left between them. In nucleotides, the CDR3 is TGTGCCAGTACCGCACATGATCGGAACACTGAAGCTTTCTTT. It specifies CASTAHDRNTEAFF.

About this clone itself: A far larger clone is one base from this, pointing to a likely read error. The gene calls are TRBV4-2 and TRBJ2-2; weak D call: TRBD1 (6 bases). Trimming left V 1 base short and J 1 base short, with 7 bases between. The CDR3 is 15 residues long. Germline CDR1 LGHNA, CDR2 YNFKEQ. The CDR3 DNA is TGTGCCAGCAGCCAAGTGGGACAGAACACCGGGGAGCTGTTTTTT. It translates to CASSQVGQNTGELFF.

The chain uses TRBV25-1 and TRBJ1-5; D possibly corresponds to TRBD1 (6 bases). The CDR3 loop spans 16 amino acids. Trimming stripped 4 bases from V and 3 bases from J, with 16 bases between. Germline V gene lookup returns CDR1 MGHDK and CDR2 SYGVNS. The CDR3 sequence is CASSAQQGSDNQPQHF. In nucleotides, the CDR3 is TGTGCCAGCAGTGCTCAACAGGGATCCGACAATCAGCCCCAGCATTTT. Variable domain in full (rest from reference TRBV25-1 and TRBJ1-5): EADIYQTPRYLVIGTGKKITLECSQTMGHDKMYWYQQDPGMELHLIHYSYGVNSTEKGDLSSESTVSRIRTEHFPLTLESARPSHTSQYLCASSAQQGSDNQPQHFGDGTRLSIL.

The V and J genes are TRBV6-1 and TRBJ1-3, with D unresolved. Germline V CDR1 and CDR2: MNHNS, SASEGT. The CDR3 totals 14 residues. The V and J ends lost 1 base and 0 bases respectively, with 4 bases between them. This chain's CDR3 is CASSEEASGNTIYF. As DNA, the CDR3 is TGTGCCAGCAGTGAAGAGGCCTCTGGAAACACCATATATTTT.

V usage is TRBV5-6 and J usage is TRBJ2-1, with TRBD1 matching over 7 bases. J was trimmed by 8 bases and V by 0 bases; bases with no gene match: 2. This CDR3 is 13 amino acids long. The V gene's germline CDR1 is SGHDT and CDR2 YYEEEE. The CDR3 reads CASSLGQGYEQFF. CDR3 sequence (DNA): TGTGCCAGCAGCTTGGGACAGGGTTATGAGCAGTTCTTC.

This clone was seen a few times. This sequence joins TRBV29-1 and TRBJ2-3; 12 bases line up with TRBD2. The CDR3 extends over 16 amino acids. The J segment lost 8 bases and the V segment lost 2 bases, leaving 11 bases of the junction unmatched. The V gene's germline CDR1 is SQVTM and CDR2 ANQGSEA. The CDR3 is CSVERSLAGGVGTQYF. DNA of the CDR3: TGCAGCGTTGAACGGTCACTAGCGGGAGGAGTGGGTACGCAGTATTTT.

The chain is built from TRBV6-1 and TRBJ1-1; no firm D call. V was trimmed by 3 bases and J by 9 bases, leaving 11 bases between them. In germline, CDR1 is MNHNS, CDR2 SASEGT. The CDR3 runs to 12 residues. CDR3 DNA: TGTGCCAGCAGTGATGCAAAAGGGAAAGCTTTCTTT. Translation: CASSDAKGKAFF.

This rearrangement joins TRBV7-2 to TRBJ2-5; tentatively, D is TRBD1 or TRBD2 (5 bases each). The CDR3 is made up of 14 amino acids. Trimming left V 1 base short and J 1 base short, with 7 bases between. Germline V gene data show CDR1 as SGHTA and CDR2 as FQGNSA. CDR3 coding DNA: TGTGCCAGCAGCTTAGGGGGGACCCAAGAGACCCAGTACTTC. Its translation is CASSLGGTQETQYF.

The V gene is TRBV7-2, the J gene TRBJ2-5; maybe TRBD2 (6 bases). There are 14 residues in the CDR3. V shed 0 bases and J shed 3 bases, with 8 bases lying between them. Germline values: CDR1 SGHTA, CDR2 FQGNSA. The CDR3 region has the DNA TGTGCCAGCAGCTTAGCCTGGGGGGAAGAGACCCAGTACTTC. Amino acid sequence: CASSLAWGEETQYF.